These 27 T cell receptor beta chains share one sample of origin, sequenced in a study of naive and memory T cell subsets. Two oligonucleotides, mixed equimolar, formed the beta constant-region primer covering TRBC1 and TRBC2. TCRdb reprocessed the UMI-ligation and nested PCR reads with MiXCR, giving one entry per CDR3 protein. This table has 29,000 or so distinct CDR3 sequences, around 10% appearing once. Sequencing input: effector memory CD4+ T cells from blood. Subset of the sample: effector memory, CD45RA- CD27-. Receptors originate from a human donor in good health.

In DNA form, the CDR3 reads TGTGCCAGCAGCTTAAGTAACCGTGGCACTGAAGCTTTCTTT. This translates into CASSLSNRGTEAFF. The gene calls are TRBV7-2 and TRBJ1-1, with D hard to call. Per the germline V gene, CDR1 is SGHTA and CDR2 is FQGNSA. V gave up 2 bases and J gave up 4 bases, with 11 bases separating them. This CDR3 has 14 residues. The full variable domain, completed using reference TRBV7-2 and TRBJ1-1, is GAGVSQSPSNKVTEKGKDVELRCDPISGHTALYWYRQSLGQGLEFLIYFQGNSAPDKSGLPSDRFSAERTGGSVSTLTIQRTQQEDSAVYLCASSLSNRGTEAFFGQGTRLTVV.

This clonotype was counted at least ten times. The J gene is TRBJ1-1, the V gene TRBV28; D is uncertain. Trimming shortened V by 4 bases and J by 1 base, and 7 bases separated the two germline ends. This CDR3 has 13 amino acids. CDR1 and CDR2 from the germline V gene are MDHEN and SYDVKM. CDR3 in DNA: TGTGCCAGCAGTTCTCGAGGGAACACTGAAGCTTTCTTT. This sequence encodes CASSSRGNTEAFF.

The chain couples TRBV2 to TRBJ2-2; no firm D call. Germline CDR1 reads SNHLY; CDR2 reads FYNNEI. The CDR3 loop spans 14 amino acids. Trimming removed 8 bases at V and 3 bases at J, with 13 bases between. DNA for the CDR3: TGTGCCAGCCAGTACATTGGGGACACCGGGGAGCTGTTTTTT. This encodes CASQYIGDTGELFF.

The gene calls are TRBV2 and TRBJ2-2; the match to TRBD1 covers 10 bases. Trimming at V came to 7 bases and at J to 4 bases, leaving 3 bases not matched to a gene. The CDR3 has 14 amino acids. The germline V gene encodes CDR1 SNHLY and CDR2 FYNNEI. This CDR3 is CASTGQGPTGELFF. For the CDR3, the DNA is TGTGCCAGCACGGGACAGGGGCCCACCGGGGAGCTGTTTTTT.

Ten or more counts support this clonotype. In nucleotides, the CDR3 is TGTGCCAGCAGCCACGGTGAGGCAGGTCGCGGGAACACTGAAGCTTTCTTT. Translation: CASSHGEAGRGNTEAFF. The chain employs TRBV4-2 and TRBJ1-1; D uncertain. The V and J ends lost 3 bases and 1 base respectively, with 18 bases between them. There are 17 residues in the CDR3. CDR1 and CDR2 (germline): LGHNA, YNFKEQ.

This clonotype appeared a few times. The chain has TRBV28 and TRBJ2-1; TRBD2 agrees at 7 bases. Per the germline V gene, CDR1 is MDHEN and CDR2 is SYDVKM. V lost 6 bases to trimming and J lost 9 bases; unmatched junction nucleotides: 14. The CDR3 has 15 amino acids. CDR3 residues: CASSTARAQRGEQFF. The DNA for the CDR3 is TGTGCCAGCAGCACCGCCCGGGCCCAGCGGGGTGAGCAGTTCTTC. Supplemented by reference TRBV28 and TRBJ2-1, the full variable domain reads DVKVTQSSRYLVKRTGEKVFLECVQDMDHENMFWYRQDPGLGLRLIYFSYDVKMKEKGDIPEGYSVSREKKERFSLILESASTNQTSMYLCASSTARAQRGEQFFGPGTRLTVL.

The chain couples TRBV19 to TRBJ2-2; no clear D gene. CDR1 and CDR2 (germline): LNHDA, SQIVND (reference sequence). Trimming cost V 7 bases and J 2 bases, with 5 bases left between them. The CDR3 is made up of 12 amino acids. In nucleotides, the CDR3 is TGTGCCAGTAACATCAACACCGGGGAGCTGTTTTTT. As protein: CASNINTGELFF.

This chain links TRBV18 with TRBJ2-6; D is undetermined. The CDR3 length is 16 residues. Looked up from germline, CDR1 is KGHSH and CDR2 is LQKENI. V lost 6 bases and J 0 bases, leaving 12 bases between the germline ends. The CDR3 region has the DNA TGTGCCAGCTCGCCTGACTCCTACTCTGGGGCCAACGTCCTGACTTTC. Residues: CASSPDSYSGANVLTF.

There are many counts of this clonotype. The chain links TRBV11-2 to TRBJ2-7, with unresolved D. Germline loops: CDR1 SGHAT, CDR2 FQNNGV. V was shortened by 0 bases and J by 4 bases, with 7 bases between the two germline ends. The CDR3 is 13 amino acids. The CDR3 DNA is TGTGCCAGCAGCTTAGAGACCAAGTACGAGCAGTACTTC. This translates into CASSLETKYEQYF.

CDR3 in DNA: TGTGCCAGCAGCCCACAGGCGAACACTGAAGCTTTCTTT. It translates to CASSPQANTEAFF. The rearrangement uses TRBV11-2 and TRBJ1-1; a weak D match, TRBD1 (5 bases). V lost 5 bases and J lost 1, with 8 bases in between. The CDR3 is 13 amino acids. Looked up from germline, CDR1 is SGHAT and CDR2 is FQNNGV.

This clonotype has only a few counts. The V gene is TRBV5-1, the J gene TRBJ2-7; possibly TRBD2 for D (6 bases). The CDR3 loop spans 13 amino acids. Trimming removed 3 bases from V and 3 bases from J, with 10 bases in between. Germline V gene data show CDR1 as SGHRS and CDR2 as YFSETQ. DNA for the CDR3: TGCGCCAGCAGCTACTCGCGGGACTACGAGCAGTACTTC. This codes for CASSYSRDYEQYF. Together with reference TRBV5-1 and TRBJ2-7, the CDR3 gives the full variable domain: KAGVTQTPRYLIKTRGQQVTLSCSPISGHRSVSWYQQTPGQGLQFLFEYFSETQRNKGNFPGRFSGRQFSNSRSEMNVSTLELGDSALYLCASSYSRDYEQYFGPGTRLTVT.

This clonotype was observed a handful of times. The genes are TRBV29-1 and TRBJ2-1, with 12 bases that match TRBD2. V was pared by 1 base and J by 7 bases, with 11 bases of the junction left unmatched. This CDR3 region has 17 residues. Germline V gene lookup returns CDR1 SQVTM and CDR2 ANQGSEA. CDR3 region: CSVEVHRTSGMGNEQFF. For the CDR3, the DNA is TGCAGCGTTGAAGTCCACAGGACTAGCGGGATGGGGAATGAGCAGTTCTTC.

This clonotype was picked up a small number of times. This CDR3 reads CSAKSSTGGGNSPLHF. CDR3 sequence (DNA): TGCAGTGCTAAATCGTCGACAGGGGGCGGCAATTCACCCCTCCACTTT. The chain employs TRBV20-1 and TRBJ1-6; TRBD1 matches at 10 bases. The CDR3 is made up of 16 amino acids. Per the germline V gene, CDR1 is DFQATT and CDR2 is SNEGSKA (reference sequence). V shed 4 bases, J shed 7 bases, and the junction held 10 bases outside the gene matches.

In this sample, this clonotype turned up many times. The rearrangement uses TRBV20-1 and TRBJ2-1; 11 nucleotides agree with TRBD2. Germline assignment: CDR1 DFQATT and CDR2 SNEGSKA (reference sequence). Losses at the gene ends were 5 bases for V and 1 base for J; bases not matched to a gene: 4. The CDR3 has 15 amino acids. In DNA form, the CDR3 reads TGCAGTGCTCACGCTAGCGGGAGGTCCTACAATGAGCAGTTCTTC. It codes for CSAHASGRSYNEQFF.

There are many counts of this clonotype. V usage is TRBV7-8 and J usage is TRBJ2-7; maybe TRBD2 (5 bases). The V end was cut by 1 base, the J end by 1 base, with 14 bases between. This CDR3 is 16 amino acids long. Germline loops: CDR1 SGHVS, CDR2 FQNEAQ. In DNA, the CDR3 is TGTGCCAGCAGCTTAGTGGTAGTTGGCGGGTCCTACGAGCAGTACTTC. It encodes CASSLVVVGGSYEQYF. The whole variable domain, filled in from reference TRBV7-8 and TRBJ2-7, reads GAGVSQSPRYKVAKRGQDVALRCDPISGHVSLFWYQQALGQGPEFLTYFQNEAQLDKSGLPSDRFFAERPEGSVSTLKIQRTQQEDSAVYLCASSLVVVGGSYEQYFGPGTRLTVT.

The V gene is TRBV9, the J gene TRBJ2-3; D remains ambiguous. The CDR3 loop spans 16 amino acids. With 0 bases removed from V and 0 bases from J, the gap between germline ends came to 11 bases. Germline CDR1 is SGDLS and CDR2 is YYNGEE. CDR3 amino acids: CASSVDGRSSTDTQYF. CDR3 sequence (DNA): TGTGCCAGCAGCGTAGACGGCAGGTCTAGCACAGATACGCAGTATTTT.

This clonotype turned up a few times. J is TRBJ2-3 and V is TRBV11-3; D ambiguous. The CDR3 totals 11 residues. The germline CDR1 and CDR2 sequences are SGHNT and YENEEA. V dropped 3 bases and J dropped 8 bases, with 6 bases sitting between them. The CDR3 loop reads CASSFRLTQYF. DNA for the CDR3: TGTGCCAGCAGCTTTAGACTTACGCAGTATTTT.

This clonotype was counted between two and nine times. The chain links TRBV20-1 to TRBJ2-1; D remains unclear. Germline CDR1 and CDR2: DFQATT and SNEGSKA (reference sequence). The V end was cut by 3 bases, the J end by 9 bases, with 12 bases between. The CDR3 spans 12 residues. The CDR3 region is CSASWVSPEQFF. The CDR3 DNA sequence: TGCAGTGCTAGCTGGGTATCCCCTGAGCAGTTCTTC.

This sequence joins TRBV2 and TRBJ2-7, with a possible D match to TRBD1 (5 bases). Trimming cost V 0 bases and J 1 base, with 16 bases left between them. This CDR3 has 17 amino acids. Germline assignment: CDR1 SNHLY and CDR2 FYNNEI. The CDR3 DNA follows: TGTGCCAGCAGTGAAGCGCGGAAGGGGCGTTCTTCCTACGAGCAGTACTTC. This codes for CASSEARKGRSSYEQYF.

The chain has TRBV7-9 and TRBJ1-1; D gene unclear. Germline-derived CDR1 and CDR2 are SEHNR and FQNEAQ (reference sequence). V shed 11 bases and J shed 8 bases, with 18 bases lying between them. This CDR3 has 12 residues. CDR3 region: CAGGSPATEAFF. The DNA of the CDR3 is TGTGCCGGAGGTTCCCCAGCGACGGAAGCTTTCTTT.

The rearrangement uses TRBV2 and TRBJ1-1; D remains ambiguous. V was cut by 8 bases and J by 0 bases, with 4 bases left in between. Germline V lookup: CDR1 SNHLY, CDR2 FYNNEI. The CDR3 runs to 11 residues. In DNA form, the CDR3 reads TGTGCCAGCGGGATGAACACTGAAGCTTTCTTT. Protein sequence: CASGMNTEAFF.

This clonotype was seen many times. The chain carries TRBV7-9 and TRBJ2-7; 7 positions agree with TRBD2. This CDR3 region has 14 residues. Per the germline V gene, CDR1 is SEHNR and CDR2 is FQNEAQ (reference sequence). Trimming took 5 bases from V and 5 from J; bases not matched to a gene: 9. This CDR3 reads CASSRGTTGDEQYF. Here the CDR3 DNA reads TGTGCCAGCAGCCGCGGGACTACGGGGGACGAGCAGTACTTC.

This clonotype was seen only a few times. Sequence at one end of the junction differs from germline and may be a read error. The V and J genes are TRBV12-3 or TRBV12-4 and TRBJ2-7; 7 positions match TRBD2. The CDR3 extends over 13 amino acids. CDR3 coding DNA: TGTGCCAGCAGTTGGGGACGGGACTACGGGCAGTACTTC. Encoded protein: CASSWGRDYGQYF.

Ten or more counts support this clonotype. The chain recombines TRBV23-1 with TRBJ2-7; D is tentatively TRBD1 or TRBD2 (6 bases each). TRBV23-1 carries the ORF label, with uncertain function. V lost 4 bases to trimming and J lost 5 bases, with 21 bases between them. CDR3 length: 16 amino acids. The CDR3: CASSLEVAEGEHEQYF. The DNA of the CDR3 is TGCGCCAGCAGTCTAGAAGTAGCGGAGGGGGAACACGAGCAGTACTTC.

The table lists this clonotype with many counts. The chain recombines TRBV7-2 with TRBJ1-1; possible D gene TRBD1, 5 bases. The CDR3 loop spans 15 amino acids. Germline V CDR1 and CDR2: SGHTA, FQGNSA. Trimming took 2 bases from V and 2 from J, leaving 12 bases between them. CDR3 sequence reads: CASSLSMGVNTEAFF. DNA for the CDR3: TGTGCCAGCAGCTTAAGTATGGGGGTTAACACTGAAGCTTTCTTT.

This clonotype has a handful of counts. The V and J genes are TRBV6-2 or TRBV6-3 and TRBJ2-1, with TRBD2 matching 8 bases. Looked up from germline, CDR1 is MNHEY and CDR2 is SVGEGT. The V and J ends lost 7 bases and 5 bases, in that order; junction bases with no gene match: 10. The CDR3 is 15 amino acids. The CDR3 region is CASTQTSVPNNEQFF. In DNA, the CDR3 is TGTGCCAGCACCCAGACTAGCGTGCCTAACAATGAGCAGTTCTTC.

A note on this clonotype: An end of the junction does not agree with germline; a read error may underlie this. As DNA, the CDR3 is TGTGCCAGCAGCCTAGCGGGGCAACAAGAGACCCAGTACTTC. Residues: CASSLAGQQETQYF. V usage is TRBV7-2 and J usage is TRBJ2-5; 9 bases agree with TRBD2. This CDR3 is built from 14 residues. The germline V gene encodes CDR1 SGHTA and CDR2 FQGNSA.